This T cell receptor (beta chain) stems from a study of T cell responses to AZD1222 COVID-19 vaccine (dated by TCRdb to the early 2020s). In the study overall: AZD1222 recipients with second doses at about 4 weeks or about 12 weeks were pooled, because spike-specific TCR depth and breadth did not differ between schedules. TCR sequencing was performed for over 230 trial participants, of whom 200 to 220 were given two doses of AZD1222 and some 25 were given two doses of MenACWY control vaccine. Trial participants were enrolled into age subgroups of 18-55, 56-69 and 70-plus years, which contained about 150, 27 and 61 TCR-sequenced participants, respectively.

Here is what the overall study found, with its caveats: Nearly half of unique spike-specific TCRs reportedly recognized epitopes outside regions mutated in the B.1.351 and B.1.1.7 variants. Because no day 14 peak-response samples were available, repertoires were characterized only after the peak T cell response. CD4 TCRs associated with the vaccine covered the entire spike protein, and the dominant responses were in regions 160-218 and 743-854. Conclusions about previously exposed vaccinees were limited because only five to seven AZD1222 recipients were SARS-CoV-2 seropositive at baseline. In the small 56-69-year group, the increase in depth fell short of significance, most likely because of low power. Participants were mostly white British and included more females than males, and it was suggested by the authors that clonal diversity may have been underestimated. After two AZD1222 doses, both the breadth and the depth of spike-specific TCRs were significantly higher than at day 0 and than in MenACWY recipients.

The CDR3 regions of human TCRbeta chains were subjected to immunosequencing. The study's processing was this. TCRs in the repertoires were matched against a reference library of SARS-CoV-2-specific TCRs that had been generated with the MIRA antigen-specificity platform. Breadth was defined as the fraction of unique TCRs that were SARS-CoV-2-associated, and depth was defined as the fraction of total T cells that were SARS-CoV-2-associated. Each spike-specific TCR was assigned to its reactive spike region and to a CD4 or CD8 class using the MIRA data. Log10-transformed breadth and depth values were compared by one-way ANOVA with Sidak's multiple comparisons tests. This immuneACCESS table, as held by TCRdb, lists in-frame sequences with V and J called but not all clones. Of the missing ones, under half trace to an unresolved V gene in checked studies; the others have no known cause. The V and J calls and clone size are taken from that table; D and trimming were inferred from the DNA. The sample includes about 150,000 clones, with roughly 93% observed a single time. Approximately 5% of the sample rests with the top ten.

Reading from cysteine to phenylalanine, the CDR3 counts 16 amino acids. Of the read, only the CDR3 DNA is kept; its 48 bases are in frame from base 1. CDR1 and CDR2 were assigned from the germline V gene as SGDLS and YYNGEE. V sheds 3 bases and J sheds 2 bases, leaving 17 bases between their ends. The sample's time point label, decoded: baseline before first vaccination. Vaccinee samples were obtained from the UK trials COV001 and COV002, which included a single-blind randomized controlled phase 2/3 trial of AZD1222 (ChAdOx1 nCoV-19) in healthy adults. For TCRbeta chain sequencing, PBMC samples from trial participants were taken at day 0 and at day 28 after the second dose. Notes on this clone: This receptor's antigen is unknown. The input lacks base qualities; no much larger clone sits a single base away.

The chain is made from TRBV9 and TRBJ1-2, with no D gene named confidently. The clonotype comes from an adult in good health. This material consisted of peripheral blood, taken on day 0 of AZD1222 vaccination. The bases are TGTGCCAGCAGCGCATTACCCGGGGTGAGGAACTATGGCTACACCTTC. This gives the protein CASSALPGVRNYGYTF.